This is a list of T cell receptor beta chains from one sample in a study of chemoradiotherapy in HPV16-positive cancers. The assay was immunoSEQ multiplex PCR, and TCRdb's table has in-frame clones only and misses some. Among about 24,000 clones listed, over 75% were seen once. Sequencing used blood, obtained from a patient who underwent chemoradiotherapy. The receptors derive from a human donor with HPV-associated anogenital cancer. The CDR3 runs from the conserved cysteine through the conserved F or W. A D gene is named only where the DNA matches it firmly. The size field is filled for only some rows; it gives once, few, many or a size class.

CDR3 protein: CASSTQHQETQYF
CDR3 DNA: TGTGCTAGCAGTACTCAGCACCAAGAGACCCAGTACTTC
J gene: TRBJ2-5
D gene: -
clone size: -
V gene: TRBV7-7

CDR3 protein: CASRGGRTNYGYTF
CDR3 DNA: TGTGCCAGCAGAGGGGGCAGGACTAACTATGGCTACACCTTC
J gene: TRBJ1-2
D gene: TRBD1
clone size: once
V gene: TRBV6-5

CDR3 protein: CASRIQGNLDGYTF
CDR3 DNA: TGTGCCAGCAGGATACAGGGTAACTTAGATGGCTACACCTTC
J gene: TRBJ1-2
D gene: -
clone size: few
V gene: TRBV27

CDR3 protein: CAWGRDSNQPQHF
CDR3 DNA: TGTGCCTGGGGGAGGGACAGCAATCAGCCCCAGCATTTT
J gene: TRBJ1-5
D gene: -
clone size: -
V gene: TRBV30

CDR3 protein: CASSNGAGRVDTQYF
CDR3 DNA: TGTGCCAGCAGCAACGGGGCGGGAAGGGTGGATACGCAGTATTTT
J gene: TRBJ2-3
D gene: -
clone size: -
V gene: TRBV6-6

CDR3 protein: CASSRDSTNEKLFF
CDR3 DNA: TGCGCCAGCAGCCGGGACAGCACTAATGAAAAACTGTTTTTT
J gene: TRBJ1-4
D gene: TRBD1
clone size: once
V gene: TRBV5-1

CDR3 protein: CASSGTAPSYNEQFF
CDR3 DNA: TGTGCCAGCAGTGGGACGGCTCCTTCCTACAATGAGCAGTTCTTC
J gene: TRBJ2-1
D gene: -
clone size: -
V gene: TRBV6-1

CDR3 protein: CAWSVKGGQPQHF
CDR3 DNA: TGTGCCTGGAGTGTAAAGGGAGGTCAGCCCCAGCATTTT
J gene: TRBJ1-5
D gene: -
clone size: -
V gene: TRBV30

CDR3 protein: CASSLSQGQEKLFF
CDR3 DNA: TGTGCCAGCAGCTTAAGCCAGGGGCAAGAAAAACTGTTTTTT
J gene: TRBJ1-4
D gene: -
clone size: -
V gene: TRBV7-2

CDR3 protein: CASSYSGEPSDQPQHF
CDR3 DNA: TGTGCCAGCAGTTATTCCGGCGAACCCAGCGATCAGCCCCAGCATTTT
J gene: TRBJ1-5
D gene: -
clone size: -
V gene: TRBV6-6

CDR3 protein: CASSLDQGRDFGYTF
CDR3 DNA: TGTGCCAGCAGCTTAGATCAGGGGCGGGACTTTGGCTACACCTTC
J gene: TRBJ1-2
D gene: -
clone size: -
V gene: TRBV7-2

CDR3 protein: CASSVGSSGRTNNEQFF
CDR3 DNA: TGTGCCAGCAGCGTAGGTTCTAGCGGGAGAACGAACAATGAGCAGTTCTTC
J gene: TRBJ2-1
D gene: TRBD2
clone size: -
V gene: TRBV9

CDR3 protein: CASSQDPQSTEAFF
CDR3 DNA: TGCGCCAGCAGCCAAGATCCTCAGTCCACTGAAGCTTTCTTT
J gene: TRBJ1-1
D gene: -
clone size: -
V gene: TRBV4-3

CDR3 protein: CASSDGGVADTQYF
CDR3 DNA: TGTGCCAGCAGTGACGGGGGGGTGGCAGATACGCAGTATTTT
J gene: TRBJ2-3
D gene: TRBD2
clone size: -
V gene: TRBV25-1

CDR3 protein: CAWRGREANGYTF
CDR3 DNA: TGTGCCTGGAGGGGCAGGGAAGCGAATGGCTACACCTTC
J gene: TRBJ1-2
D gene: -
clone size: -
V gene: TRBV30

CDR3 protein: CAWSSQLLGAQHF
CDR3 DNA: TGTGCCTGGAGTAGTCAGCTGTTAGGAGCCCAGCATTTT
J gene: TRBJ1-5
D gene: -
clone size: -
V gene: TRBV30

CDR3 protein: CASSQDLGYGYTF
CDR3 DNA: TGTGCCAGCAGCCAAGATCTAGGATACGGCTACACCTTC
J gene: TRBJ1-2
D gene: -
clone size: once
V gene: TRBV4-2

CDR3 protein: CASRPTPYQETQYF
CDR3 DNA: TGTGCCAGCAGGCCGACCCCGTACCAAGAGACCCAGTACTTC
J gene: TRBJ2-5
D gene: -
clone size: -
V gene: TRBV27

CDR3 protein: CASSSGLEDEQFF
CDR3 DNA: TGTGCCAGCAGCTCGGGACTAGAGGATGAGCAGTTCTTC
J gene: TRBJ2-1
D gene: TRBD2
clone size: -
V gene: TRBV13

CDR3 protein: CASHQATQSRANVLTF
CDR3 DNA: TGTGCCAGCCACCAAGCCACACAAAGTCGGGCCAACGTCCTGACTTTC
J gene: TRBJ2-6
D gene: -
clone size: -
V gene: TRBV5-8

CDR3 protein: CASSLTGRNTEAFF
CDR3 DNA: TGCGCCAGCAGCTTGACGGGCAGGAACACTGAAGCTTTCTTT
J gene: TRBJ1-1
D gene: -
clone size: -
V gene: TRBV5-1

CDR3 protein: CASSVEDSGHGDTQYF
CDR3 DNA: TGTGCCAGCAGCGTAGAAGATAGCGGGCACGGGGATACGCAGTATTTT
J gene: TRBJ2-3
D gene: TRBD2
clone size: -
V gene: TRBV9

CDR3 protein: CAWNLQGSWNEQFF
CDR3 DNA: TGTGCCTGGAACCTCCAGGGAAGTTGGAATGAGCAGTTCTTC
J gene: TRBJ2-1
D gene: -
clone size: -
V gene: TRBV30

CDR3 protein: CATTGPGQGRRNTEAFF
CDR3 DNA: TGTGCCACCACCGGCCCGGGACAGGGGCGACGTAACACTGAAGCTTTCTTT
J gene: TRBJ1-1
D gene: TRBD1
clone size: -
V gene: TRBV15

CDR3 protein: CATGGDSGNTIYF
CDR3 DNA: TGTGCCACGGGAGGGGACTCTGGAAACACCATATATTTT
J gene: TRBJ1-3
D gene: -
clone size: once
V gene: TRBV7-7

CDR3 protein: CASSYLTDTYEQYF
CDR3 DNA: TGTGCCAGCAGTTACCTAACAGACACCTACGAGCAGTACTTC
J gene: TRBJ2-7
D gene: -
clone size: -
V gene: TRBV6-6

CDR3 protein: CASSLMGQETQYF
CDR3 DNA: TGTGCCAGCAGCTTAATGGGCCAAGAGACCCAGTACTTC
J gene: TRBJ2-5
D gene: -
clone size: -
V gene: TRBV13

CDR3 protein: CASSSIVYGYTF
CDR3 DNA: TGTGCCAGCAGCTCTATCGTCTATGGCTACACCTTC
J gene: TRBJ1-2
D gene: -
clone size: -
V gene: TRBV7-2

CDR3 protein: CASSPSPLAGGRTDTQYF
CDR3 DNA: TGCGCCAGCAGCCCCTCGCCTCTAGCGGGGGGGAGGACAGATACGCAGTATTTT
J gene: TRBJ2-3
D gene: TRBD2
clone size: -
V gene: TRBV5-1

CDR3 protein: CASSHAGAIRTDTQYF
CDR3 DNA: TGTGCCAGCAGCCATGCAGGGGCTATTCGCACAGATACGCAGTATTTT
J gene: TRBJ2-3
D gene: -
clone size: -
V gene: TRBV14

CDR3 protein: CAFPWRNEKLFF
CDR3 DNA: TGTGCCTTCCCATGGAGGAATGAAAAACTGTTTTTT
J gene: TRBJ1-4
D gene: -
clone size: -
V gene: TRBV30

CDR3 protein: CASSLSAGGAAYEQYF
CDR3 DNA: TGCGCCAGCAGCTTGTCCGCAGGGGGCGCTGCTTACGAGCAGTACTTC
J gene: TRBJ2-7
D gene: TRBD1
clone size: -
V gene: TRBV5-1

CDR3 protein: CASDVQGQGQETQYF
CDR3 DNA: TGTGCCAGCGATGTCCAAGGACAGGGCCAAGAGACCCAGTACTTC
J gene: TRBJ2-5
D gene: TRBD1
clone size: -
V gene: TRBV2

CDR3 protein: CASSGTGHYPEQYF
CDR3 DNA: TGTGCCAGTAGCGGGACAGGCCATTATCCCGAGCAGTACTTC
J gene: TRBJ2-7
D gene: TRBD1
clone size: -
V gene: TRBV19

CDR3 protein: CASNPRGTYEQYF
CDR3 DNA: TGTGCCAGTAACCCCAGGGGAACCTACGAGCAGTACTTC
J gene: TRBJ2-7
D gene: -
clone size: -
V gene: TRBV19

CDR3 protein: CASSLGQNEQFF
CDR3 DNA: TGTGCCAGCAGCTTAGGTCAGAATGAGCAGTTCTTC
J gene: TRBJ2-1
D gene: -
clone size: -
V gene: TRBV7-6

CDR3 protein: CASSPARAGELFF
CDR3 DNA: TGTGCCAGCAGCCCGGCTAGGGCCGGGGAGCTGTTTTTT
J gene: TRBJ2-2
D gene: -
clone size: -
V gene: TRBV11-3

CDR3 protein: CASSQYYEQYF
CDR3 DNA: TGTGCCAGCAGCCAATACTACGAGCAGTACTTC
J gene: TRBJ2-7
D gene: -
clone size: -
V gene: TRBV7-2

CDR3 protein: CDGAPYGYTF
CDR3 DNA: TGTGACGGAGCCCCCTATGGCTACACCTTC
J gene: TRBJ1-2
D gene: -
clone size: -
V gene: TRBV18

CDR3 protein: CASSPRTSGRDEQFF
CDR3 DNA: TGTGCCAGCAGCCCGCGGACTAGCGGGAGAGATGAGCAGTTCTTC
J gene: TRBJ2-1
D gene: TRBD2
clone size: -
V gene: TRBV7-3